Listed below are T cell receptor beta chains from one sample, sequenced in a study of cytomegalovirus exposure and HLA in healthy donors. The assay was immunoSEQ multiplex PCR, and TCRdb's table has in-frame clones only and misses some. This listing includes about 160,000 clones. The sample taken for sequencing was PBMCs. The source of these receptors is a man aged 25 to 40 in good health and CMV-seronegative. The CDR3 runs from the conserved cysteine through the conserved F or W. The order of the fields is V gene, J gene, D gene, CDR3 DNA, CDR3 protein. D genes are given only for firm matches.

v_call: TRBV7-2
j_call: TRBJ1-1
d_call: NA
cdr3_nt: TGTGCCAGCATCCTCTGGGGGGGGTCCAAAGGAGCTTTCTTT
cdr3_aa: CASILWGGSKGAFF

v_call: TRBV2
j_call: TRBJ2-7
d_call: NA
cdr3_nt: TGTGCCAGCAGAGGGGGAAGCTCCTACGAGCAGTACTTC
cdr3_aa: CASRGGSSYEQYF

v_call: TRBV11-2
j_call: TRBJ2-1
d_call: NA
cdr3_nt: TGTGCCAGCAGGAGCTATGCGCAGGCTATCGATGAGCAGTTCTTC
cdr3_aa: CASRSYAQAIDEQFF

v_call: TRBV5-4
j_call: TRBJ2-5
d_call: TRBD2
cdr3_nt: TGTGCCAGCAGCTCCGGACTAGCGGGACCGTCTCGGGAGACCCAGTACTTC
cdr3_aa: CASSSGLAGPSRETQYF

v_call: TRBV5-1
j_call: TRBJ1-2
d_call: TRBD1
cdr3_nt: TGCGCCAGCAGCTTGGAGACAGGGAACTATGGCTACACCTTC
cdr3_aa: CASSLETGNYGYTF

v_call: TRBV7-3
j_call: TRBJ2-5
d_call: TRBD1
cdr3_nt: TGTGCCAGCAGTCCGACAGGGGGCGTAGAGACCCAGTACTTC
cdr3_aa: CASSPTGGVETQYF

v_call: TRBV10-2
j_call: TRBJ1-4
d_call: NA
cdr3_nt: TGCGCCAGCAGTGACCAGGACACCACTAATGAAAAACTGTTTTTT
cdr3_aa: CASSDQDTTNEKLFF

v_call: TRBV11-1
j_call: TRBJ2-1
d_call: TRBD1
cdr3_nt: TGTGCCAGCAGCTTTGAATTCCGACAGGGGGCACATGAGCAGTTCTTC
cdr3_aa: CASSFEFRQGAHEQFF

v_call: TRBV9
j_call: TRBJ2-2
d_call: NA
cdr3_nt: TGTGCCAGCAGCGTTCGAAGTGGACACATTGCGAACACCGGGGAGCTGTTTTTT
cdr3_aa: CASSVRSGHIANTGELFF

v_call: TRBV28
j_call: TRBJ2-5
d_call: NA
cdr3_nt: TGTGCCAGCAGTTTATTCGGACAGCAAGAGACCCAGTACTTC
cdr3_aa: CASSLFGQQETQYF

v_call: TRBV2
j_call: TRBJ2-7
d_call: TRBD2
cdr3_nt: TGTGCCAGCAAGGTAGCGGGAGACCCGTACTTC
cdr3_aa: CASKVAGDPYF

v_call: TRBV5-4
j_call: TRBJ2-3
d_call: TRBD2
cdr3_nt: TGTGCCAGCAGCTACGGGACTAGCGGGAGTATCAGCACAGATACGCAGTATTTT
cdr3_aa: CASSYGTSGSISTDTQYF

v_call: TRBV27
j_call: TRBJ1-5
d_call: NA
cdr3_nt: TGTGCCAGCAGTCTTGAAGGGGGATGGCAGCCCCAGCATTTT
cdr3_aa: CASSLEGGWQPQHF

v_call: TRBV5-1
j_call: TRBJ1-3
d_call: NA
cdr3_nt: TGCGCCAGCAGCCAGGACAGTCGCTCTGGAAACACCATATATTTT
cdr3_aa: CASSQDSRSGNTIYF

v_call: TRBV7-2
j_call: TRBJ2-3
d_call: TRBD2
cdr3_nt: TGTGCCAGCAGCACCCGGACTAGCGGGAGGACAGATACGCAGTATTTT
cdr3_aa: CASSTRTSGRTDTQYF

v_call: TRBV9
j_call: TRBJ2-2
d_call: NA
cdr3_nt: TGTGCCAGCAGCGCCCCCCGGGACACCGGGGAGCTGTTTTTT
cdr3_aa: CASSAPRDTGELFF

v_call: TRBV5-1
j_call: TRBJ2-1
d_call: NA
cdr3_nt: TGCGCCAGCAGCTCAGGGATCGACGTCAGGGGCAATGAGCAGTTCTTC
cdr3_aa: CASSSGIDVRGNEQFF

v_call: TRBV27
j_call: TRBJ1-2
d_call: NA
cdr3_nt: TGTGCCAGCAGAAGTGACGGCGGCTATGGCTACACCTTC
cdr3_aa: CASRSDGGYGYTF

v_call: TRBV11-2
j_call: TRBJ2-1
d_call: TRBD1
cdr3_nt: TGTGCCAGCAGCTTAGGACAGGGGGCAGGCAATGAGCAGTTCTTC
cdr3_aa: CASSLGQGAGNEQFF

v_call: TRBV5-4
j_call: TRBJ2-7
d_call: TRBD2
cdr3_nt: TGTGCCAGCACCTCAGGACTAGCGGTGGGGGTTTGGAACGAGCAGTACTTC
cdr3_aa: CASTSGLAVGVWNEQYF

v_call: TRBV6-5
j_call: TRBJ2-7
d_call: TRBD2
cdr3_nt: TGTGCCAGCAGCCTCCTAGCGGGAGCAGGTTACGAGCAGTACTTC
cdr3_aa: CASSLLAGAGYEQYF

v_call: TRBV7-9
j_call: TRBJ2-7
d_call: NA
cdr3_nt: TGTGCCAGCAGCTTAAGCTTAACGGGGCAGTACTTC
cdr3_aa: CASSLSLTGQYF

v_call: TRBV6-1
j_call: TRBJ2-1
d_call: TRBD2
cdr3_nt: TGTGCCAGCAGTGAAATGGGACTAGCCTACAATGAGCAGTTCTTC
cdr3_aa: CASSEMGLAYNEQFF

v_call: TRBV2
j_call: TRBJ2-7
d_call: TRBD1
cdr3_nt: TGTGCCAGCAGTGGGGACAGTCAGGAGCAGTACTTC
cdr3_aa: CASSGDSQEQYF

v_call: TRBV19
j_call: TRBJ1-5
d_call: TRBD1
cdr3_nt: TGTGCCAGTAGTATAGGACAGGGACAGCCCCAGCATTTT
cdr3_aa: CASSIGQGQPQHF

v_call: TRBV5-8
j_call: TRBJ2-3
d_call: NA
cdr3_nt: TGTGCCAGCAGCTTGGATATCGGCGGGAACACTTTCGATACGCAGTATTTT
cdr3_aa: CASSLDIGGNTFDTQYF